This TCR beta chain came from a study of shared clonotypes between healthy human individuals. About this clone itself: Its specificity is unknown.

Genomic DNA of every subset was divided equally among multiple immunoSEQ plates. Sorted-subset replicate PCRs used 200 to 250 ng DNA, 25,000 to 30,000 T cell genomes. The repertoire was sequenced with immunoSEQ multiplex PCR; TCRdb's copy has only in-frame clones and lacks some. Here the sample spans around 700,000 clones, about two thirds being singletons. General observations from the study: Around 5% was the fraction of naive CD4 clonotypes found shared across four donors.

Germline lookup yields CDR1 MNHNY and CDR2 SVGAGI (reference sequence). V was pared by 5 bases and J by 0 bases, with 13 bases between. This CDR3 is built from 15 residues. The chain links TRBV6-6 to TRBJ2-5; D call uncertain. The clonotype was recovered from a woman under 40 in good health. Input material: memory CD4+ T cells sorted from blood. Subset defined: CD45RA-negative fraction. The CDR3 DNA is TGTGCCAGCAGTGTCCCGGGTTCGTACCAAGAGACCCAGTACTTC. It codes for CASSVPGSYQETQYF.